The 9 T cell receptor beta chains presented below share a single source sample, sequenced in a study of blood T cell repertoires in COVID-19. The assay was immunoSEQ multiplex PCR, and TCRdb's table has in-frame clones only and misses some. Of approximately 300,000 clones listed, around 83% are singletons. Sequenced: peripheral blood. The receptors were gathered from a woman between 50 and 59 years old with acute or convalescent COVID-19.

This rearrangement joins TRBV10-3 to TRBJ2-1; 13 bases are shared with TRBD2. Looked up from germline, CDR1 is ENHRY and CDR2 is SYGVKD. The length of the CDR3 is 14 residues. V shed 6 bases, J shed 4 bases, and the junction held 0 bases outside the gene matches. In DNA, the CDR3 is TGTGCCATCAGGACTAGCGGGGGGTACAATGAGCAGTTCTTC. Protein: CAIRTSGGYNEQFF.

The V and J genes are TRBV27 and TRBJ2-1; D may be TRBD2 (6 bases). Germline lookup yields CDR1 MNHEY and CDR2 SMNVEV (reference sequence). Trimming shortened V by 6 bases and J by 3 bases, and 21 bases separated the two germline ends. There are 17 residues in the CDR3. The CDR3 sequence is CASSRQGPGLDYNEQFF. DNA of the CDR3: TGTGCCAGCAGCCGCCAGGGCCCGGGACTCGACTACAATGAGCAGTTCTTC.

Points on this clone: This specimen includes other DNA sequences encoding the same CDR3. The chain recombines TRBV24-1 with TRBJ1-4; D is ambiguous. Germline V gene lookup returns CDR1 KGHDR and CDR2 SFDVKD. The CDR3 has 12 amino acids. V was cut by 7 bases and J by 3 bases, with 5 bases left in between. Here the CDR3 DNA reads TGTGCCACCAGGGACTCTAATGAAAAACTGTTTTTT. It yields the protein CATRDSNEKLFF.

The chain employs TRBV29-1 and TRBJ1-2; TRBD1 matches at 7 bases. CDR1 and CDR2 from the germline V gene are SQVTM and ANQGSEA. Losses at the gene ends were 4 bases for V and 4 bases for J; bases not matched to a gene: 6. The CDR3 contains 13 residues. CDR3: CSVAETGTYGYTF. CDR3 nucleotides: TGCAGCGTTGCCGAGACAGGGACCTATGGCTACACCTTC. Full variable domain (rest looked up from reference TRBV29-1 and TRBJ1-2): SAVISQKPSRDICQRGTSLTIQCQVDSQVTMMFWYRQQPGQSLTLIATANQGSEATYESGFVIDKFPISRPNLTFSTLTVSNMSPEDSSIYLCSVAETGTYGYTFGSGTRLTVV.

The CDR3 region is CASSETGAYYNEQFF. CDR3 sequence (DNA): TGTGCCAGCAGTGAGACAGGCGCTTACTACAATGAGCAGTTCTTC. The J gene is TRBJ2-1, the V gene TRBV2; TRBD1 might be the D (6 bases). This CDR3 spans 15 amino acids. Germline CDR1 reads SNHLY; CDR2 reads FYNNEI. The ends were cut back, 3 bases at V and 3 bases at J, with 12 bases in the middle. Together with reference TRBV2 and TRBJ2-1, the CDR3 gives the full variable domain: EPEVTQTPSHQVTQMGQEVILRCVPISNHLYFYWYRQILGQKVEFLVSFYNNEISEKSEIFDDQFSVERPDGSNFTLKIRSTKLEDSAMYFCASSETGAYYNEQFFGPGTRLTVL.

The CDR3 spells CASRPAGGGGELFF. In DNA, the CDR3 is TGTGCCAGCAGACCTGCGGGGGGGGGCGGGGAGCTGTTTTTT. V is TRBV27 and J is TRBJ2-2; 9 bases fit TRBD2. The CDR3 spans 14 residues. In germline, CDR1 is MNHEY, CDR2 SMNVEV (reference sequence). V lost 6 bases and J lost 7; bases outside the gene matches: 6.

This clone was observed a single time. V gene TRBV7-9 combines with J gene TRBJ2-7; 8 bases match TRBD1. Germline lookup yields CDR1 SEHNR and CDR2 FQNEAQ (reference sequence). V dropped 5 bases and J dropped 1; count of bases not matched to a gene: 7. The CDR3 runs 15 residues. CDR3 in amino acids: CASSLDRGASYEQYF. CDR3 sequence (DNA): TGTGCCAGCAGCCTCGACAGGGGCGCTTCCTACGAGCAGTACTTC.

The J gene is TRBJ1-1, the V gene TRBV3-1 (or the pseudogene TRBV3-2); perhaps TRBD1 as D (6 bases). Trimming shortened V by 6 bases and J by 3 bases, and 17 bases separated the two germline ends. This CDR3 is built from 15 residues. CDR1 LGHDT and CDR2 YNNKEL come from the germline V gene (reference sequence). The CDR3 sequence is CASRHNWGRDTEAFF. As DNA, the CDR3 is TGTGCCAGCAGACACAATTGGGGGCGCGACACTGAAGCTTTCTTT.

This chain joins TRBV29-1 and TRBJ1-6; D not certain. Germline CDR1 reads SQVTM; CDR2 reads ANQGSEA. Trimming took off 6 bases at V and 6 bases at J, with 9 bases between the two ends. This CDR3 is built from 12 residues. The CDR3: CSVAEGNSPLHF. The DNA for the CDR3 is TGCAGCGTGGCTGAGGGTAATTCACCCCTCCACTTT.